The 27 T cell receptor beta chains below come from one sample, sequenced in a study of T cells in Graves' hyperthyroidism and ophthalmopathy. RNA transcripts provided the source from which TCR beta CDR3 regions were amplified. The HTBI set primed first-round TCR CDR3 RT-PCR. From the multiplex PCR reads, TCRdb called clonotypes with MiXCR, one entry per CDR3 protein. The data hold around 580,000 distinct CDR3 sequences, with approximately 15% observed a single time. Sequencing used blood. Receptors were obtained from a woman under 30 with Graves' hyperthyroidism.

V gene TRBV6-4 combines with J gene TRBJ1-2; 8 nucleotides line up with TRBD1. The CDR3 length is 15 residues. The germline V gene has CDR1 MRHNA and CDR2 SNTAGT. The V and J ends lost 5 bases and 1 base, in that order; junction bases with no gene match: 6. The CDR3 DNA reads as TGTGCCAGCAGTAAAGAGACAGGGGTTAACTATGGCTACACCTTC. Translation: CASSKETGVNYGYTF.

Worth noting for this clonotype: One end of the junction does not line up with germline, which may come from a read error. The CDR3 is CASSSGKSSYNEQLF. The CDR3 DNA sequence: TGTGCCAGCAGTTCGGGCAAGAGCTCCTACAATGAGCAGCTCTTC. This chain uses TRBV12-3 or TRBV12-4 with TRBJ2-1, with unresolved D. The CDR3 is 15 amino acids.

V is TRBV5-6 and J is TRBJ1-2; D is perhaps TRBD1 (5 bases). The V and J ends lost 1 base and 0 bases respectively, with 13 bases between them. CDR3 length: 16 residues. Germline CDR1 is SGHDT and CDR2 is YYEEEE. The CDR3 is CASSLRGARPNYGYTF. In DNA, the CDR3 is TGTGCCAGCAGCTTGAGAGGGGCCAGGCCTAACTATGGCTACACCTTC.

The J gene is TRBJ1-1, the V gene TRBV20-1, with no clear D. Trimming removed 6 bases at V and 1 base at J, with 12 bases between. Germline V CDR1 and CDR2: DFQATT, SNEGSKA (reference sequence). The CDR3 covers 13 residues. The CDR3 loop reads CSAGYPGNTEAFF. CDR3 DNA sequence: TGCAGTGCAGGATATCCAGGGAACACTGAAGCTTTCTTT.

The CDR3 reads CASSDRDRIHYEQYF. CDR3 nucleotide sequence: TGTGCCAGCAGTGATCGGGACAGAATTCACTACGAGCAGTACTTC. The J gene is TRBJ2-7, the V gene TRBV2; 7 bases fit TRBD1. Germline CDR1 SNHLY, CDR2 FYNNEI. The length of the CDR3 is 15 residues. The trim removed 3 bases at V and 3 bases at J, leaving 8 bases unmatched.

This clonotype was recorded many times. V is TRBV12-3 or TRBV12-4 and J is TRBJ2-7, with 9 bases fitting TRBD1. The CDR3 spans 13 residues. After removal of 3 bases from V and 5 bases from J, the junction contained 2 bases not matched to a gene. The CDR3 DNA reads TGTGCCAGCAGTTTCGGGACAGGGCACGAGCAGTACTTC. Translated: CASSFGTGHEQYF.

This clonotype has at least ten counts. The CDR3 protein is CASSPPALDEQFF. The CDR3 DNA is TGTGCCAGCTCACCACCGGCCCTAGATGAGCAGTTCTTC. The chain joins TRBV18 to TRBJ2-1; unclear D gene. The CDR3 spans 13 residues. Germline values: CDR1 KGHSH, CDR2 LQKENI. V lost 0 bases and J 8 bases, leaving 8 bases between the germline ends.

This clonotype was observed at least ten times. This sequence joins TRBV28 and TRBJ1-4, with TRBD1 identical over 7 bases. Germline CDR1 MDHEN, CDR2 SYDVKM. Trimming took 6 bases from V and 8 from J; bases not matched to a gene: 6. There are 13 residues in the CDR3. For the CDR3, the DNA is TGTGCCAGCAGCCCCGGGACAGCAGAAAAACTGTTTTTT. As protein: CASSPGTAEKLFF.

In its sample, this clonotype was seen a few times. The chain's CDR3 is CSASSGIGYEQYF. CDR3 bases: TGCAGTGCTAGCTCGGGCATTGGATACGAGCAGTACTTC. The chain couples TRBV20-1 to TRBJ2-7; no definite D call. Germline V gene sequence: CDR1 DFQATT, CDR2 SNEGSKA (reference sequence). V was shortened by 3 bases and J by 4 bases, with 13 bases between the two germline ends. The CDR3 is 13 amino acids.

This clonotype occurred a few times. The chain is built from TRBV2 and TRBJ2-2; the D is unclear. Deletions cut 2 bases from V and 6 bases from J, with 7 bases between. The germline V gene encodes CDR1 SNHLY and CDR2 FYNNEI. The length of the CDR3 is 13 residues. The CDR3 protein is CASSEFAPGELFF. The CDR3, as DNA: TGTGCCAGCAGTGAATTCGCTCCCGGGGAGCTGTTTTTT.

In its sample, this clonotype was seen many times. The V gene is TRBV10-3, the J gene TRBJ2-5, with 9 nucleotides matching TRBD2. V trimming: 4 bases; J trimming: 3 bases; junction bases outside the gene matches: 12. The CDR3 runs to 17 residues. Per the germline V gene, CDR1 is ENHRY and CDR2 is SYGVKD. The CDR3 sequence is CAISASLLAGNKETQYF. CDR3 coding DNA: TGTGCCATCAGTGCTTCCCTCCTAGCGGGGAACAAAGAGACCCAGTACTTC.

This clonotype has a handful of counts. The chain has TRBV6-6 and TRBJ2-7, with 7 bases lining up with TRBD2. This CDR3 is 15 amino acids long. The germline V gene encodes CDR1 MNHNY and CDR2 SVGAGI (reference sequence). The J segment lost 5 bases and the V segment lost 2 bases, leaving 9 bases of the junction unmatched. This CDR3 reads CASSYDGGSPHEQYF. Written as DNA, the CDR3 is TGTGCCAGCAGTTACGATGGCGGGAGTCCCCACGAGCAGTACTTC.

The table lists this clonotype with many counts. V usage is TRBV12-3 or TRBV12-4 and J usage is TRBJ1-6; 9 nucleotides agree with TRBD1. The CDR3 contains 17 residues. V shed 6 bases and J 11 bases; nucleotides not matched to a gene: 17. The CDR3 region has the DNA TGTGCCAGCAGGGGTACCCGGGGGACAGGGATTGGAGCACCCCTCCACTTT. This gives the protein CASRGTRGTGIGAPLHF.

As regards this clonotype: At one end the junction does not follow the germline gene, possibly because of a read error. The rearrangement links TRBV11-3 to TRBJ1-5, with 8 bases matching TRBD1. The CDR3 contains 13 residues. The V gene's germline CDR1 is SGHNT and CDR2 YENEEA. CDR3 sequence reads: CANSLDRGAPQHF. The CDR3 DNA follows: TGTGCCAACAGCTTAGACAGGGGTGCGCCCCAGCATTTT. The variable domain in full, with the rest retrieved from reference TRBV11-3 and TRBJ1-5, is EAGVVQSPRYKIIEKKQPVAFWCNPISGHNTLYWYLQNLGQGPELLIRYENEEAVDDSQLPKDRFSAERLKGVDSTLKIQPAELGDSAVYLCANSLDRGAPQHFGDGTRLSIL.

This clonotype appeared many times. V and J are TRBV28 and TRBJ1-1, with 7 nucleotides matching TRBD1. Germline V lookup: CDR1 MDHEN, CDR2 SYDVKM. Germline trimming cut 7 bases from V and 5 bases from J; bases unmatched to any gene: 19. The CDR3 runs 17 residues. The CDR3 sequence: CASTLLQKGIQGTEAFF. CDR3 nucleotides: TGTGCCAGCACCTTACTCCAAAAGGGAATACAGGGGACTGAAGCTTTCTTT.

At least ten counts were recorded for this clonotype. This rearrangement joins TRBV3-1 to TRBJ2-1; D gene unclear. V lost 1 base to trimming and J lost 0 bases, with 7 bases between them. Germline assignment: CDR1 LGHDT and CDR2 YNNKEL (reference sequence). The CDR3 is 15 amino acids. The CDR3 here is CASSQGTASYNEQFF. In DNA, the CDR3 is TGTGCCAGCAGCCAAGGAACTGCCTCCTACAATGAGCAGTTCTTC.

This clonotype occurred many times. The chain links TRBV20-1 to TRBJ2-5; D is uncertain. CDR1 and CDR2 from the germline V gene are DFQATT and SNEGSKA (reference sequence). V was shortened by 0 bases and J by 0 bases, with 11 bases between the two germline ends. CDR3 length equals 15 residues. CDR3: CSARENRVYQETQYF. The CDR3, as DNA: TGCAGTGCTAGAGAGAACCGAGTTTACCAAGAGACCCAGTACTTC.

J is TRBJ2-1 and V is TRBV9; TRBD1 aligns across 10 bases. The CDR3 length is 14 residues. The V segment lost 2 bases and the J segment 6 bases; nucleotides outside the gene matches: 2. The germline V gene has CDR1 SGDLS and CDR2 YYNGEE. CDR3 bases: TGTGCCAGCAGCGTCAGGACAGGGGGCAATGAGCAGTTCTTC. This encodes CASSVRTGGNEQFF.

This clonotype was detected only a few times. The chain uses TRBV28 and TRBJ2-1; 10 nucleotides align to TRBD2. Germline V lookup: CDR1 MDHEN, CDR2 SYDVKM. The CDR3 is made up of 14 amino acids. The ends lost 2 bases at V and 5 bases at J; junction bases unmatched: 0. The CDR3, as DNA: TGTGCCAGCAGTTTAACTAGCGGGAACAATGAGCAGTTCTTC. It codes for CASSLTSGNNEQFF.

This clonotype was recorded a few times. Relative to the germline gene, one junction end is altered; a read error may explain this. The chain combines TRBV7-9 with TRBJ1-5; maybe TRBD1 (6 bases). Germline-derived CDR1 and CDR2 are SEHNR and FQNEAQ (reference sequence). The CDR3 has 13 amino acids. The CDR3 region is CANSQGGGQPQHF. As DNA, the CDR3 is TGTGCCAACAGCCAAGGAGGGGGTCAGCCCCAGCATTTT.

This clonotype was recorded many times. The chain joins TRBV24-1 to TRBJ2-5; a possible D gene is TRBD1 (8 bases). From germline, CDR1 is KGHDR and CDR2 SFDVKD. This CDR3 comprises 14 residues. The germline V and J ends were trimmed by 6 bases and 4 bases, with 14 bases remaining between them. Here the CDR3 reads CATSPTGEGETQYF. As DNA, the CDR3 is TGTGCCACCAGTCCGACAGGGGAGGGAGAGACCCAGTACTTC.

In its sample, this clonotype was seen many times. The rearrangement joins TRBV2 to TRBJ2-1; TRBD2 agrees at 7 bases. Germline values: CDR1 SNHLY, CDR2 FYNNEI. V lost 4 bases and J lost 9; bases outside the gene matches: 3. This CDR3 comprises 12 residues. The CDR3 DNA reads TGTGCCAGCAGTGCGGGACTACTTGAGCAGTTCTTC. This codes for CASSAGLLEQFF.

The chain employs TRBV14 and TRBJ2-3; TRBD2 matches at 14 bases. This CDR3 region has 19 residues. Trimming cost V 0 bases and J 5 bases; bases outside gene matches: 10. Per germline, CDR1 SGHDN and CDR2 FVKESK. CDR3 DNA: TGTGCCAGCAGCCAAGATGGACTAGCGGGAGGTAGAAGGGGAGATACGCAGTATTTT. As protein: CASSQDGLAGGRRGDTQYF.

This clonotype was detected ten times or more. The chain uses TRBV12-3 or TRBV12-4 and TRBJ2-7; 10 positions agree with TRBD1. V shed 6 bases and J 4 bases; nucleotides not matched to a gene: 12. The CDR3 spans 16 residues. The CDR3 bases are TGTGCCAGCAGCAGTTTAGAGATGGACAGGGGGTACGAGCAGTACTTC. Translated: CASSSLEMDRGYEQYF.

V usage is TRBV7-2 and J usage is TRBJ1-4; D gene uncertain. The CDR3 is 16 residues long. Trimming removed 5 bases at V and 3 bases at J, with 16 bases between. The germline CDR1 and CDR2 sequences are SGHTA and FQGNSA. The CDR3 DNA reads TGTGCCAGCAGCGAAGAGTCGGGGAGCGCTAATGAAAAACTGTTTTTT. This codes for CASSEESGSANEKLFF.

The gene calls are TRBV29-1 and TRBJ2-5, with a tentative D call TRBD2 (6 bases). CDR3 length: 13 residues. Germline V lookup: CDR1 SQVTM, CDR2 ANQGSEA. V was shortened by 7 bases and J by 2 bases, with 14 bases between the two germline ends. The CDR3 here is CSAAAGTQETQYF. The CDR3 nucleotides read TGCAGCGCCGCCGCCGGGACTCAAGAGACCCAGTACTTC.

This clonotype was detected ten times or more. The chain uses TRBV7-6 and TRBJ2-7; 11 bases map to TRBD1. V dropped 2 bases and J dropped 3; count of bases not matched to a gene: 18. Germline CDR1 reads SGHVS; CDR2 reads FNYEAQ. The CDR3 is made up of 20 amino acids. CDR3 loop: CASSLSSGTGGGRRYYEQYF. The DNA for the CDR3 is TGTGCCAGCAGCTTATCTTCCGGGACAGGGGGTGGGCGTCGCTACTACGAGCAGTACTTC.